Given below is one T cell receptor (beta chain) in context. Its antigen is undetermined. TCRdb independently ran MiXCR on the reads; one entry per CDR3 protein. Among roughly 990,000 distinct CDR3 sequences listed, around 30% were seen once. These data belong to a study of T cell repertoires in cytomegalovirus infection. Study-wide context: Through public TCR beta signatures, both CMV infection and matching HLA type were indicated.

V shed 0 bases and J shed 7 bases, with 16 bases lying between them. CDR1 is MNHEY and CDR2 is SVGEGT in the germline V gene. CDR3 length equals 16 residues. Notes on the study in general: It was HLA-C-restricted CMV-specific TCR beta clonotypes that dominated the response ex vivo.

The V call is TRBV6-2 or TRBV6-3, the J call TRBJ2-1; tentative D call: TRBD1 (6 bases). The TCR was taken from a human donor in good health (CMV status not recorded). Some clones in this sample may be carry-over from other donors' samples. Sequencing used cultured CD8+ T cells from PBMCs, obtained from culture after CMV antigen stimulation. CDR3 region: CASSYSRGQPLNEQFF. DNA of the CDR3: TGTGCCAGCAGTTACTCGCGAGGACAGCCACTGAATGAGCAGTTCTTC.